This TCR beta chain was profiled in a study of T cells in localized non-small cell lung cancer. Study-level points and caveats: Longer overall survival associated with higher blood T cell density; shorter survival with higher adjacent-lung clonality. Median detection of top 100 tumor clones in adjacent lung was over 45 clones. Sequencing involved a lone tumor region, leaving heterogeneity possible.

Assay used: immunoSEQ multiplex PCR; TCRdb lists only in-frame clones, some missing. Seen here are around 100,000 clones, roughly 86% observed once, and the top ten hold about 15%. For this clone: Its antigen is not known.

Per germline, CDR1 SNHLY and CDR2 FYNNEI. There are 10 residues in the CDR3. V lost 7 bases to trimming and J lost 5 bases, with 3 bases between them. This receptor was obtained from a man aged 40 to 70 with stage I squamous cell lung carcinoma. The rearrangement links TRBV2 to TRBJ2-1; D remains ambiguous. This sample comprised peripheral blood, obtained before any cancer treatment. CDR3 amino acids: CASKNNEQFF. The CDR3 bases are TGTGCCAGCAAGAACAATGAGCAGTTCTTC.